This T cell receptor (beta chain) was obtained from a study of PD-1 blockade in classical Hodgkin lymphoma. Study-wide results and caveats: Repertoire differences lack defined causes, possibly disease activity or prior therapy. Individuals initiating nivolumab under 1 year after ASCT were excluded.

About this clone: Its antigen is unknown.

The data were produced by immunoSEQ multiplex PCR, yet TCRdb's version contains in-frame clones alone and is incomplete. The sample gives tens of thousands of clones, more than 80% of which show up once; around 8.8% is in the top ten. The patients all showed relapse after autologous stem cell transplantation, while their brentuximab vedotin exposure varied. Classifying best responses yielded complete response, partial response or progressive disease. The sample in question was peripheral blood mononuclear cells (PBMCs), obtained before the second cycle of nivolumab. This receptor was identified in a human donor with classical Hodgkin lymphoma.

CDR3 nucleotide sequence: TGCGGCGGAGCCCACAATGAGCAGTTCTTC. Protein: CGGAHNEQFF. The chain links TRBV29-1 to TRBJ2-1; D is uncertain. The CDR3 covers 10 residues. Germline CDR1 SQVTM, CDR2 ANQGSEA.